This T cell receptor beta chain appears in the sequencing data of a study of beta chain features in type 1 diabetes. General study points: Shortening of TCRB CDR3s, moderate but significant, appeared in all four CD4+ subsets of Type 1 diabetes patients.

In germline, CDR1 is SGHNT, CDR2 YYREEE (reference sequence). With 4 bases removed from V and 4 bases from J, the gap between germline ends came to 8 bases. This CDR3 has 12 amino acids. This clone was recorded a few times. Its specificity is unknown. What was sequenced were expressed TCRB transcripts, since all of the isolated RNA had been reverse transcribed. The protocol was immunoSEQ multiplex PCR, while the TCRdb copy is restricted to in-frame clones and leaves out a portion. Of 250,000 to 350,000 clones detected, 13% to 15% appear once; the ten largest clones hold under 0.02%. The chain uses TRBV5-4 and TRBJ1-1; D call uncertain. The source of this sequence is a man aged 25-45 years with type 1 diabetes. Source material: naive CD4+ T cells from blood. The CDR3 region is CASSPTGTEAFF. The CDR3 region has the DNA TGTGCCAGCAGCCCTACGGGCACTGAAGCTTTCTTT.